This is a list of T cell receptor beta chains from one sample in a study of T cells in Graves' hyperthyroidism and ophthalmopathy. TCRdb reprocessed the multiplex PCR reads via MiXCR and lists one record per CDR3 protein. Of about 400,000 distinct CDR3 sequences in the sample, about 15% were seen once. The sequenced sample was blood. The receptor set was obtained from a woman in her fifties or sixties with Graves' ophthalmopathy. Each CDR3 is given without its conserved first and last residue. Fields, in order: CDR3 protein, V gene, clone size. Only part of the rows carry a size: once, few, many, or a class if the clone is expanded.

cdr3_aa: ASSFGREGETQY
v_call: TRBV5-5
clone_size: many

cdr3_aa: ASSQGQSYGYT
v_call: TRBV11-2
clone_size: many

cdr3_aa: ASSSPGSRGLDTQY
v_call: TRBV28
clone_size: many

cdr3_aa: ASSLGVGEPTGELF
v_call: TRBV7-8
clone_size: few

cdr3_aa: ASSLPGQGRAQY
v_call: TRBV28
clone_size: many

cdr3_aa: ASRRSGTENTGELF
v_call: TRBV28
clone_size: many

cdr3_aa: ASSLAVYNTGELF
v_call: TRBV7-2
clone_size: many

cdr3_aa: ASTVDRYQPQH
v_call: TRBV12-3/TRBV12-4
clone_size: many

cdr3_aa: ASTQVGLNQPQH
v_call: TRBV2
clone_size: many

cdr3_aa: ASSFQGADTGELF
v_call: TRBV5-1
clone_size: NA

cdr3_aa: AWRARGSYLSYEQY
v_call: TRBV30
clone_size: few

cdr3_aa: ASSPYGRGMTEAF
v_call: TRBV3-1
clone_size: many

cdr3_aa: ASSASGLAGGPGELF
v_call: TRBV2
clone_size: NA

cdr3_aa: ASSPGQDRMETQY
v_call: TRBV12-3/TRBV12-4
clone_size: many

cdr3_aa: ASSPRLMNTGELF
v_call: TRBV9
clone_size: NA

cdr3_aa: ASSQTNRVQNTIY
v_call: TRBV4-1
clone_size: NA

cdr3_aa: ASSVAVASGELF
v_call: TRBV9
clone_size: many